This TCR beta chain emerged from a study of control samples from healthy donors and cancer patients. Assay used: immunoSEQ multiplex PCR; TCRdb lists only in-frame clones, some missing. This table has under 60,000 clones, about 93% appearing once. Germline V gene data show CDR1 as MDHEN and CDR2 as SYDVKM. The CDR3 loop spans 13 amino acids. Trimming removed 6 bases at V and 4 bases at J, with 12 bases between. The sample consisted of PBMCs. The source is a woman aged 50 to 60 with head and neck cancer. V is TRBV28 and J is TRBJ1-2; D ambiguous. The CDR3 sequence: CASRPTAFYGYTF. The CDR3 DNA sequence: TGTGCCAGCAGACCTACAGCTTTCTATGGCTACACCTTC.